Following are 10 T cell receptor beta chains from one sample sequenced in a study of T cell repertoires in cytomegalovirus infection. No cognate antigen is known for these TCRs. A single record per CDR3 protein comes from TCRdb applying MiXCR to the reads. Of roughly 340,000 distinct CDR3 sequences in the sample, just under 30% were seen once. This sample comprised cultured PBMCs, obtained from culture after CMV antigen stimulation. The source is a human donor in good health (CMV status not recorded). Some clones in this sample may be carry-over from other donors' samples.

This chain uses TRBV12-3 or TRBV12-4 with TRBJ2-1; D remains unclear. The CDR3 totals 15 residues. V was trimmed by 6 bases and J by 2 bases, leaving 14 bases between them. The CDR3 nucleotides read TGTGCCAGCAGCATGACGGCCGGCACCTACAATGAGCAGTTCTTC. Encoded protein: CASSMTAGTYNEQFF.

The chain couples TRBV11-2 to TRBJ2-1, with D tentatively TRBD2 (5 bases). CDR1 and CDR2 from the germline V gene are SGHAT and FQNNGV. The CDR3 is made up of 15 amino acids. Trimming stripped 2 bases from V and 4 bases from J, with 12 bases between. The CDR3 DNA reads TGTGCCAGCAGCTTATCCAATAGCGTGTACAATGAGCAGTTCTTC. Its translation is CASSLSNSVYNEQFF.

The chain couples TRBV7-4 to TRBJ1-1; D gene unclear. Trimming removed 1 base from V and 3 bases from J, with 12 bases in between. The CDR3 extends over 15 amino acids. The germline gives CDR1 SGHVT, CDR2 SQSDAQ. CDR3 bases: TGTGCCAGCAGCTTAGAGGCAGGTTTTTACACTGAAGCTTTCTTT. Translation: CASSLEAGFYTEAFF.

This clonotype was counted ten times or more. The chain joins TRBV7-3 to TRBJ2-6; 12 nucleotides agree with TRBD2. With V trimmed by 5 bases and J by 3 bases, 8 bases remained unmatched. This CDR3 has 18 residues. Per germline, CDR1 SGHTA and CDR2 FQGTGA. The CDR3 region has the DNA TGTGCCAGCAGCCCTAGCGGGAGGGCCGTCGGTGGGGCCAACGTCCTGACTTTC. This translates into CASSPSGRAVGGANVLTF.

The chain recombines TRBV15 with TRBJ1-2; 10 bases are a match to TRBD1. Unmatched junction bases numbered 9, after V lost 1 base and J lost 7 bases. Germline V gives CDR1 LNHNV, CDR2 YYDKDF (reference sequence). This CDR3 has 16 amino acids. The CDR3 bases are TGTGCCACCAGCAGAGGGTCGGGGGACAGGGGATCTGGCTACACCTTC. This codes for CATSRGSGDRGSGYTF.

At least ten counts were recorded for this clonotype. The V and J genes are TRBV9 and TRBJ1-3; D gene ambiguous. V dropped 4 bases and J dropped 11 bases, with 13 bases sitting between them. The germline gives CDR1 SGDLS, CDR2 YYNGEE. CDR3 length: 12 residues. The CDR3 sequence: CASSTDENAIYF. CDR3 sequence (DNA): TGTGCCAGCAGCACCGACGAGAATGCCATATATTTT.

This clonotype has ten or more counts. This chain connects TRBV7-6 to TRBJ2-1; D tentatively fits TRBD1 or TRBD2 (5 bases each). The germline V gene encodes CDR1 SGHVS and CDR2 FNYEAQ. The CDR3 loop spans 15 amino acids. V was shortened by 3 bases and J by 5 bases, with 14 bases between the two germline ends. The CDR3 protein is CASSFASGTDNEQFF. Written as DNA, the CDR3 is TGTGCCAGCAGCTTTGCTTCCGGGACCGACAATGAGCAGTTCTTC. Full variable domain (remainder filled in from reference TRBV7-6 and TRBJ2-1): GAGVSQSPRYKVTKRGQDVALRCDPISGHVSLYWYRQALGQGPEFLTYFNYEAQQDKSGLPNDRFSAERPEGSISTLTIQRTEQRDSAMYRCASSFASGTDNEQFFGPGTRLTVL.

The V gene is TRBV15, the J gene TRBJ1-3, with D unclear. The V gene's germline CDR1 is LNHNV and CDR2 YYDKDF (reference sequence). Trimming pared 0 bases from V and 3 bases from J, leaving 9 bases between. The CDR3 length is 15 residues. CDR3 coding DNA: TGTGCCACCAGCAGAGATAGAACAGTTGGAAACACCATATATTTT. This encodes CATSRDRTVGNTIYF.

The rearrangement uses TRBV27 and TRBJ2-1, with D perhaps TRBD1 or TRBD2 (6 bases each). V gave up 5 bases and J gave up 9 bases, with 26 bases separating them. The CDR3 totals 17 residues. The germline CDR1 and CDR2 sequences are MNHEY and SMNVEV (reference sequence). CDR3: CASSLTSPGGLYAEQFF. The CDR3 DNA is TGTGCCAGCAGTCTGACTAGTCCCGGGGGCCTTTACGCTGAGCAGTTCTTC.

This clonotype was found a few times. The rearrangement joins TRBV20-1 to TRBJ2-5, with D possibly TRBD2 on 5 matching bases. Germline V gene sequence: CDR1 DFQATT, CDR2 SNEGSKA (reference sequence). Trimming pared 3 bases from V and 3 bases from J, leaving 8 bases between. CDR3 length equals 12 residues. The DNA for the CDR3 is TGCAGTGCTAGTTTCGGGGAAGAGACCCAGTACTTC. This translates into CSASFGEETQYF.